This passage covers 25 T cell receptor beta chains from one sample sequenced in a study of PD-1 blockade in classical Hodgkin lymphoma. The data were produced by immunoSEQ multiplex PCR, yet TCRdb's version contains in-frame clones alone and is incomplete. This sample carries approximately 27,000 clones, roughly 80% of them seen once, and the ten largest clones take roughly 18%. Sample time point: cycle 4 day 1 (C4D1), after five to seven weeks of nivolumab. Brentuximab vedotin exposure varied among the patients, all of whom had relapsed after autologous stem cell transplantation. The sample here was peripheral blood mononuclear cells (PBMCs), taken before the fourth cycle of nivolumab. These receptors originate from a human donor with classical Hodgkin lymphoma.

By share, this clone counts as medium-sized. The chain is built from TRBV30 and TRBJ1-5; 8 positions agree with TRBD1. CDR3 size: 13 residues. The germline V gene has CDR1 GTSNPN and CDR2 SVGIG (reference sequence). Germline trimming cut 2 bases from V and 7 bases from J; bases unmatched to any gene: 4. CDR3 in DNA: TGTGCCTGGAGTCCACAGGGGGACCAGCCCCAGCATTTT. It encodes CAWSPQGDQPQHF.

This clone has a handful of counts. The rearrangement joins TRBV5-4 to TRBJ2-5; maybe TRBD1 (6 bases). This CDR3 is 14 amino acids long. Germline V gene lookup returns CDR1 SGHNT and CDR2 YYREEE (reference sequence). With 4 bases removed from V and 5 bases from J, the gap between germline ends came to 15 bases. The CDR3 loop reads CASSPVQGFETQYF. CDR3 nucleotide sequence: TGTGCCAGCAGCCCGGTACAGGGTTTCGAGACCCAGTACTTC.

The chain is built from TRBV7-9 and TRBJ1-4; 9 bases fit TRBD1. The CDR3 runs 17 residues. Germline lookup yields CDR1 SEHNR and CDR2 FQNEAQ (reference sequence). With V trimmed by 5 bases and J by 1 base, 8 bases remained unmatched. The CDR3 DNA reads as TGTGCCAGCAGCCCTGGGACAGGGTGGAGAACTAATGAAAAACTGTTTTTT. Its protein product is CASSPGTGWRTNEKLFF.

The CDR3 DNA sequence: TGTGCCAGCAGCTCAGACAGGAGCTCCTACGAGCAGTACTTC. As protein: CASSSDRSSYEQYF. The chain has TRBV2 and TRBJ2-7; D possibly corresponds to TRBD1 (6 bases). V lost 6 bases and J lost 0, with 12 bases in between. Germline CDR1 is SNHLY and CDR2 is FYNNEI. This CDR3 is 14 amino acids long.

J is TRBJ2-2 and V is TRBV11-2, with D perhaps matching TRBD1 or TRBD2 (6 bases each). CDR1 and CDR2 from the germline V gene are SGHAT and FQNNGV. Trimming shortened V by 4 bases and J by 5 bases, and 17 bases separated the two germline ends. CDR3 length: 16 residues. CDR3 protein: CASSWGQRATTGELFF. The DNA of the CDR3 is TGTGCCAGCAGCTGGGGGCAGCGGGCTACTACCGGGGAGCTGTTTTTT.

The genes are TRBV9 and TRBJ2-7; 9 bases agree with TRBD1. The CDR3 spans 15 residues. Trimming removed 3 bases from V and 0 bases from J; junction bases left unmatched: 4. Germline CDR1 SGDLS, CDR2 YYNGEE. CDR3 nucleotides: TGTGCCAGCAGCGAGGGACAGGGTATCTCCTACGAGCAGTACTTC. Its protein product is CASSEGQGISYEQYF.

J is TRBJ1-6 and V is TRBV4-3; D gene ambiguous. In germline, CDR1 is LGHNA, CDR2 YSLEER. V was clipped by 0 bases and J by 4 bases, with 10 bases between them. The CDR3 has 16 amino acids. The CDR3: CASSQEVEPYNSPLHF. The CDR3 DNA reads as TGCGCCAGCAGCCAAGAGGTCGAGCCGTATAATTCACCCCTCCACTTT.

The chain employs TRBV11-2 and TRBJ2-5; TRBD1 matches at 10 bases. This CDR3 is built from 16 residues. V shed 2 bases, J shed 4 bases, and the junction held 7 bases outside the gene matches. Germline V gene lookup returns CDR1 SGHAT and CDR2 FQNNGV. CDR3 nucleotide sequence: TGTGCCAGCAGCTTAAAACGACAGGGGGCGCGAGAGACCCAGTACTTC. This codes for CASSLKRQGARETQYF. The entire variable domain, with the rest obtained from reference TRBV11-2 and TRBJ2-5, is as follows: EAGVAQSPRYKIIEKRQSVAFWCNPISGHATLYWYQQILGQGPKLLIQFQNNGVVDDSQLPKDRFSAERLKGVDSTLKIQPAKLEDSAVYLCASSLKRQGARETQYFGPGTRLLVL.

This chain links TRBV15 with TRBJ2-1, with 7 bases aligning to TRBD1. Looked up from germline, CDR1 is LNHNV and CDR2 is YYDKDF (reference sequence). With 1 base clipped from V and 9 bases from J, the junction kept 18 bases outside the gene matches. There are 18 residues in the CDR3. For the CDR3, the DNA is TGTGCCACCAGCAGAGGTACCACAGGGGTCTATCGGTGGTCTGAGCAGTTCTTC. This sequence encodes CATSRGTTGVYRWSEQFF.

V is TRBV28 and J is TRBJ1-1; TRBD1 is a possible D gene (6 bases). There are 14 residues in the CDR3. The V end lost 7 bases, the J end lost 2 bases, and 14 bases lay between the germline ends. Germline CDR1 reads MDHEN; CDR2 reads SYDVKM. The CDR3 sequence: CASINDRFNTEAFF. The CDR3 DNA reads as TGTGCCAGCATCAACGACAGGTTTAACACTGAAGCTTTCTTT.

CDR3 DNA: TGCGCCAGCAGCTTGGAGCGGGGGGTTAGGGAGCAGTTCTTC. It yields the protein CASSLERGVREQFF. The chain combines TRBV5-1 with TRBJ2-1; 9 bases map to TRBD2. The CDR3 consists of 14 residues. Germline-derived CDR1 and CDR2 are SGHRS and YFSETQ. The junction had 5 bases not matched to a gene; V was cut back by 0 bases and J by 10 bases.

The V gene is TRBV27, the J gene TRBJ2-7; no clear D gene. Germline values: CDR1 MNHEY, CDR2 SMNVEV (reference sequence). The CDR3 spans 13 residues. V lost 7 bases to trimming and J lost 0 bases, with 10 bases between them. This chain's CDR3 is CASIAKSSYEQYF. The CDR3, as DNA: TGTGCCAGCATTGCAAAAAGCTCCTACGAGCAGTACTTC.

This chain uses TRBV11-2 with TRBJ2-3; 7 bases map to TRBD2. The CDR3 spans 16 residues. Trimming removed 3 bases from V and 2 bases from J; junction bases left unmatched: 8. Germline-derived CDR1 and CDR2 are SGHAT and FQNNGV. The DNA of the CDR3 is TGTGCCAGCAGCTTCGGGGGGTTGAGGAACACAGATACGCAGTATTTT. This encodes CASSFGGLRNTDTQYF. Drawing the rest from reference TRBV11-2 and TRBJ2-3, the complete variable domain is EAGVAQSPRYKIIEKRQSVAFWCNPISGHATLYWYQQILGQGPKLLIQFQNNGVVDDSQLPKDRFSAERLKGVDSTLKIQPAKLEDSAVYLCASSFGGLRNTDTQYFGPGTRLTVL.

Written as DNA, the CDR3 is TGTGCCAGCAGCCATGCCGGGGGTGGCTACGAGCAGTACTTC. This codes for CASSHAGGGYEQYF. The genes are TRBV14 and TRBJ2-7, with D perhaps matching TRBD2 (6 bases). The CDR3 contains 14 residues. V lost 3 bases and J lost 3, with 12 bases in between. The germline CDR1 and CDR2 sequences are SGHDN and FVKESK. Combining the CDR3 with reference TRBV14 and TRBJ2-7 gives the whole variable domain EAGVTQFPSHSVIEKGQTVTLRCDPISGHDNLYWYRRVMGKEIKFLLHFVKESKQDESGMPNNRFLAERTGGTYSTLKVQPAELEDSGVYFCASSHAGGGYEQYFGPGTRLTVT.

The sample holds one count of this clone. This chain connects TRBV7-8 to TRBJ2-1; 10 bases align to TRBD1. J lost 7 bases, V lost 4 bases, and 1 base had no gene match. The CDR3 has 13 residues. Germline CDR1 and CDR2: SGHVS and FQNEAQ. CDR3 bases: TGTGCCAGCAGCTCGGACAGGGGGAATGAGCAGTTCTTC. Its protein product is CASSSDRGNEQFF.

This clone has a single count. This chain joins TRBV6-5 and TRBJ1-6; D gene unclear. Trimming stripped 2 bases from V and 5 bases from J, with 4 bases between. The germline CDR1 and CDR2 sequences are MNHEY and SVGAGI. This CDR3 is 13 amino acids long. CDR3 nucleotides: TGTGCCAGCAGTTACCAGAATAATTCACCCCTCCACTTT. This translates into CASSYQNNSPLHF.

The V and J genes are TRBV6-6 and TRBJ2-3; D is ambiguous. Germline CDR1 MNHNY, CDR2 SVGAGI (reference sequence). The V end lost 0 bases, the J end lost 3 bases, and 13 bases lay between the germline ends. CDR3 size: 16 residues. In nucleotides, the CDR3 is TGTGCCAGCAGTTACTCCCCCCCCGGCCAGACAGATACGCAGTATTTT. It is translated as CASSYSPPGQTDTQYF.

The rearrangement joins TRBV6-1 to TRBJ1-5; no reliable D call. The V gene lost 7 bases and the J gene lost 12 bases, with 22 bases spanning the gap. Germline values: CDR1 MNHNS, CDR2 SASEGT. The CDR3 loop spans 14 amino acids. The CDR3 DNA reads TGTGCCAGCACGTTCCGGTTGGATCCGACGCTCCAGCATTTT. Its protein product is CASTFRLDPTLQHF.

V is TRBV29-1 and J is TRBJ1-6; D unresolved. Trimming removed 4 bases at V and 3 bases at J, with 4 bases between. The CDR3 sequence is 12 residues long. From germline, CDR1 is SQVTM and CDR2 ANQGSEA. DNA of the CDR3: TGCAGCGTTGGGGACTATAATTCACCCCTCCACTTT. Protein product: CSVGDYNSPLHF. Full variable domain (missing parts from reference TRBV29-1 and TRBJ1-6): SAVISQKPSRDICQRGTSLTIQCQVDSQVTMMFWYRQQPGQSLTLIATANQGSEATYESGFVIDKFPISRPNLTFSTLTVSNMSPEDSSIYLCSVGDYNSPLHFGNGTRLTVT.

The chain carries TRBV7-8 and TRBJ1-2; a possible D gene is TRBD1 (5 bases). The germline gives CDR1 SGHVS, CDR2 FQNEAQ. The CDR3 runs to 13 residues. The V end lost 1 base, the J end lost 6 bases, and 9 bases lay between the germline ends. CDR3 residues: CASSLGSGNGYTF. For the CDR3, the DNA is TGTGCCAGCAGCTTAGGTTCAGGGAATGGCTACACCTTC.

The chain combines TRBV10-1 with TRBJ2-5; D remains ambiguous. Germline V gene data show CDR1 as WNHNN and CDR2 as SYGVQD (reference sequence). V lost 4 bases and J lost 3, with 18 bases in between. This CDR3 contains 16 residues. CDR3 sequence (DNA): TGCGCCAGCAGTGCCCCGTTTTCCGTAGAGAAAGAGACCCAGTACTTC. This gives the protein CASSAPFSVEKETQYF.

The V and J genes are TRBV4-1 and TRBJ1-2, with D possibly being TRBD1 (6 bases). This CDR3 contains 17 residues. Trimming shortened V by 4 bases and J by 7 bases, and 25 bases separated the two germline ends. Germline lookup yields CDR1 MGHRA and CDR2 YSYEKL. The CDR3: CASSPIYLAGDFGGYTF. As DNA, the CDR3 is TGCGCCAGCAGCCCTATATACCTGGCAGGGGATTTCGGTGGCTACACCTTC.

The chain is built from TRBV6-4 and TRBJ2-1; D gene uncertain. The germline V gene has CDR1 MRHNA and CDR2 SNTAGT. Deletions cut 4 bases from V and 0 bases from J, with 10 bases between. The CDR3 runs 15 residues. CDR3 coding DNA: TGTGCCAGCAGTGTCGGCGGTAGCTCCTACAATGAGCAGTTCTTC. Translating it yields CASSVGGSSYNEQFF.

The chain has TRBV29-1 and TRBJ2-7; TRBD2 is a possible D gene (6 bases). Trimming left V 3 bases short and J 2 bases short, with 17 bases between. This CDR3 spans 15 amino acids. Germline CDR1 reads SQVTM; CDR2 reads ANQGSEA. CDR3 nucleotides: TGCAGCGTTGATATGCCGGGGGAAAAACCCTACGAGCAGTACTTC. Amino acid sequence: CSVDMPGEKPYEQYF.

V and J are TRBV7-3 and TRBJ2-6; D gene uncertain. This CDR3 has 16 amino acids. Germline V lookup: CDR1 SGHTA, CDR2 FQGTGA. V dropped 5 bases and J dropped 0 bases, with 11 bases sitting between them. The CDR3 region is CASSPYYLSGANVLTF. The DNA of the CDR3 is TGTGCCAGCAGCCCTTATTACCTCTCTGGGGCCAACGTCCTGACTTTC.